The clone carrying this T cell receptor beta chain showed up just a few times. Its antigen is as yet unknown. The data were obtained in a study of blood T cells in healthy people across ages. Broader study findings: As age increased, TCR beta diversity per million T cells fell in a roughly linear fashion. Researchers report that TCR beta diversity correlated strongly with naive T cell percentage.

A second PCR of about 7 to 11 cycles used a sample-barcoded 5' primer and a J-beta primer mix. A template-switch adaptor containing 12 random nucleotides labeled each cDNA molecule. TCRdb recomputed calls from the 5' RACE reads with MiXCR, one row per CDR3 protein. The profile covers 1.8 million or so distinct CDR3 sequences, with around 42% appearing a single time and 20% to 25% taken by the ten largest. Every donor gave 7.5 to 10 milliliters of peripheral blood. This TCR was sampled from a human donor in good health. The sequencing sample was made of blood.

The CDR3 sequence: CASSADTRLYNEQFF. The CDR3 region has the DNA TGTGCCAGCAGCGCGGACACTCGACTATACAATGAGCAGTTCTTC. The chain uses TRBV7-9 and TRBJ2-1; D might be TRBD1 or TRBD2, each matching 5 bases. Trimming stripped 5 bases from V and 4 bases from J, with 15 bases between. This CDR3 has 15 residues. Germline V CDR1 and CDR2: SEHNR, FQNEAQ (reference sequence).